This TCR beta chain was identified during a study of beta chain features in type 1 diabetes. The CDR3 length is 17 residues. V shed 1 base, J shed 8 bases, and the junction held 10 bases outside the gene matches. Germline V CDR1 and CDR2: MGHDK, SYGVNS. Comments on this clone: What it binds is unknown.

Of the isolated RNA, all was reverse transcribed, and so the sequenced material was expressed TCRB transcripts. Here immunoSEQ multiplex PCR was the method, and the copy in TCRdb shows in-frame clones only, minus some. The sample contains 200,000 to 250,000 clones, about 30% of which appear only once. Study observations and caveats: Equally in patients and controls, shorter templates might have been favored by PCR.

The V gene is TRBV25-1, the J gene TRBJ2-1, with 11 nucleotides matching TRBD2. The clonotype comes from a man aged 30 to 45 in good health. Sequencing was performed on central memory CD4+ T cells from blood. The DNA for the CDR3 is TGTGCCAGCAGTGAATTGACTAGCGGGGCCTTTGGGGATGAGCAGTTCTTC. Its translation: CASSELTSGAFGDEQFF.